The rows below give T cell receptor beta chains drawn from one sample of a study of blood T cells in healthy people across ages. TCRdb itself ran the 5' RACE reads through MiXCR, one entry per CDR3 protein. Of 1.5 million to 2 million distinct CDR3 sequences listed, around 36% are singletons. The source material was blood. These receptors all come from a woman aged 30 to 39 in good health. The CDR3 runs from the conserved cysteine through the conserved F or W.

CDR3	V	J
CASSHTGTSVAEQYF	TRBV3-1	TRBJ2-7
CSARSGPSNEQYF	TRBV20-1	TRBJ2-7
CASSPGQGTTTMEKLFF	TRBV7-3	TRBJ1-4
CSARDRLAGYNEQFF	TRBV20-1	TRBJ2-1
CASSENHADTQYF	TRBV2	TRBJ2-3
CASSITGFWDNSPLHF	TRBV7-2	TRBJ1-6
CASSPSLGAGANVLTF	TRBV25-1	TRBJ2-6
CASSLSNPYEQYF	TRBV5-6	TRBJ2-7
CASSLVGSEQFF	TRBV5-1	TRBJ2-1
CASSPPRAEDTGELFF	TRBV7-3	TRBJ2-2
CASSSPNRGGSYTF	TRBV28	TRBJ1-2
CASSKATTPGELFF	TRBV21-1	TRBJ2-2
CSATPGPGQETQYF	TRBV20-1	TRBJ2-5
CASSYSAVAAGSNYGYTF	TRBV6-5	TRBJ1-2
CASSLRGGTVSTDTQYF	TRBV7-8	TRBJ2-3
CASSHTLTGGYIKNIQYF	TRBV4-1	TRBJ2-4
CASSHPSPGQGHNEQFF	TRBV4-1	TRBJ2-1
CSARPLGTSIYEQYF	TRBV20-1	TRBJ2-7
CSASRDRSLYGYTF	TRBV20-1	TRBJ1-2
CASSVFGEETQYF	TRBV2	TRBJ2-5
CASSSPAGRYGYTF	TRBV7-2	TRBJ1-2
CASSVGGGQGTQYF	TRBV9	TRBJ2-5
CSASPGQALNQPQHF	TRBV20-1	TRBJ1-5
CASSEGQDQETQYF	TRBV2	TRBJ2-5
CAITEKVADEQFF	TRBV10-3	TRBJ2-1
CSARDVQTMNTEAFF	TRBV20-1	TRBJ1-1
CASSRTDRGGYTF	TRBV6-2/TRBV6-3	TRBJ1-2
CSASGGAWETQYF	TRBV20-1	TRBJ2-5
CASSFDWGDYKETQYF	TRBV12-3/TRBV12-4	TRBJ2-5
CASSQDSAGGTEAFF	TRBV3-1	TRBJ1-1
CASSGQGLATGELFF	TRBV9	TRBJ2-2
CASSQGDQYQETQYF	TRBV3-1	TRBJ2-5
CASSLEGQGGIGYTF	TRBV13	TRBJ1-2
CASSEGKGKGGTDTQYF	TRBV9	TRBJ2-3
CASRPDSYEQYF	TRBV12-3/TRBV12-4	TRBJ2-7
CATSREITINTEAFF	TRBV15	TRBJ1-1
CASSPTTATDTQYF	TRBV9	TRBJ2-3
CASSLGLRQVMSCNEQFF	TRBV11-3	TRBJ2-1
CAWNSDSYGYTF	TRBV30	TRBJ1-2
CASSSKGTGANVLTF	TRBV14	TRBJ2-6
CSVEGQADSGTTIYF	TRBV29-1	TRBJ1-3
CASSPGQAPGTGEPFF	TRBV6-6	TRBJ2-2
CASSRQQGNNEQFF	TRBV6-1	TRBJ2-1
CASSPQRGGLNEQYF	TRBV27	TRBJ2-7
CASTHLAGRGADTQYF	TRBV12-3/TRBV12-4	TRBJ2-3
CASSRPSAGNYGYTF	TRBV12-3/TRBV12-4	TRBJ1-2
CAWSPRPGQGDNEQFF	TRBV30	TRBJ2-1
CASTGSGSSTDTQYF	TRBV27	TRBJ2-3
CASSEWTGVSGANVLTF	TRBV25-1	TRBJ2-6
CASNSPGLAASTQYF	TRBV7-9	TRBJ2-3
CASSVVSTYEQYF	TRBV14	TRBJ2-7
CAISGEGTSGLGELFF	TRBV10-3	TRBJ2-2